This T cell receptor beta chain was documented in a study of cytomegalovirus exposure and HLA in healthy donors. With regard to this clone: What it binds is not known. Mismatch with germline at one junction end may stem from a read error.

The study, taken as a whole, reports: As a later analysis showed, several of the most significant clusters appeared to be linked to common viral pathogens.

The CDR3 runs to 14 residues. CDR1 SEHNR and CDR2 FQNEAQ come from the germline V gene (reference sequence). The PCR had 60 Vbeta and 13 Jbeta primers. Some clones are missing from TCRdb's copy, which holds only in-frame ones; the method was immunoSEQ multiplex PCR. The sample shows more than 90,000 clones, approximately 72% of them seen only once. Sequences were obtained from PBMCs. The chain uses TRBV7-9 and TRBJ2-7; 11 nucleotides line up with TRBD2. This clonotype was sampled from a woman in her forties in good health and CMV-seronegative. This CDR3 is CSSSGGTSGYEQYF. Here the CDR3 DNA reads TGTTCCAGCAGCGGCGGGACTAGCGGCTACGAGCAGTACTTC.